This T cell receptor beta chain emerged from a study of yellow fever vaccine responses in identical twins. Broader study findings: Twins reportedly had a vaccine T cell response that seemed partly convergent, partly personalized.

Remarks on this clonotype: What it recognizes is unknown.

TCRdb used MiXCR to reprocess the RT-PCR reads, holding one entry per CDR3 protein. This sample carries about 21,000 distinct CDR3 sequences, about three quarters of them seen once, and the ten largest clones take more than 4.5%. The CDR3 sequence is 15 residues long. The V and J ends lost 5 bases and 5 bases, in that order; junction bases with no gene match: 7. Germline V lookup: CDR1 LNHDA, CDR2 SQIVND (reference sequence). The sequencing used T cells from blood (PBMCs), unsorted or a sorted subset (not recorded which), collected before or after yellow fever vaccination (not recorded which). The rearrangement joins TRBV19 to TRBJ2-5; 11 nucleotides match TRBD2. The receptor was isolated from a woman aged 18-30 years who received the yellow fever vaccine. CDR3 nucleotides: TGTGCCAGTAGTCCTAGCGGGGGGCCGGGGGAGACCCAGTACTTC. It codes for CASSPSGGPGETQYF.